The 22 T cell receptor beta chains presented below share a single source sample, sequenced in a study. One entry per CDR3 protein, called by TCRdb with MiXCR from the RT-PCR reads. The sample lists more than 600,000 distinct CDR3 sequences, approximately 15% occurring once. Sequencing used memory CD4+ T cells from blood. The receptors were gathered from a female donor in good health, serving as a healthy control.

This clonotype was recorded at least ten times. This chain links TRBV6-2 or TRBV6-3 with TRBJ1-5; D gene ambiguous. Looked up from germline, CDR1 is MNHEY and CDR2 is SVGEGT. Trimming left V 8 bases short and J 0 bases short, with 8 bases between. The CDR3 runs 13 residues. CDR3 nucleotide sequence: TGTGCCAGCCAGGAGTATAGCAATCAGCCCCAGCATTTT. This sequence encodes CASQEYSNQPQHF.

This clonotype has at least ten counts. V usage is TRBV5-1 and J usage is TRBJ2-1; TRBD2 agrees at 7 bases. CDR1 and CDR2 from the germline V gene are SGHRS and YFSETQ. J gave up 4 bases and V 0 bases, and 4 bases lay outside the gene matches. The CDR3 sequence is 15 residues long. CDR3 DNA sequence: TGCGCCAGCAGCTTGGACACTAGCGAGTACAATGAGCAGTTCTTC. Translating it yields CASSLDTSEYNEQFF.

The V call is TRBV6-5, the J call TRBJ1-2; maybe TRBD1 (6 bases). Germline CDR1 reads MNHEY; CDR2 reads SVGAGI. The CDR3 runs 15 residues. V was shortened by 0 bases and J by 7 bases, with 15 bases between the two germline ends. The CDR3 is CASSYSIRGRGGYTF. The CDR3, as DNA: TGTGCCAGCAGTTACTCGATCAGGGGTCGGGGTGGCTACACCTTC.

The chain couples TRBV28 to TRBJ2-1; 7 nucleotides line up with TRBD1. CDR3 size: 16 residues. The ends lost 3 bases at V and 3 bases at J; junction bases unmatched: 8. The germline V gene encodes CDR1 MDHEN and CDR2 SYDVKM. CDR3 region: CASSFYRGRVYNEQFF. The CDR3, as DNA: TGTGCCAGCAGTTTCTACAGGGGTAGGGTCTACAATGAGCAGTTCTTC.

This clonotype was recorded at least ten times. The rearrangement uses TRBV30 and TRBJ2-4; D not resolved. This CDR3 comprises 12 residues. Germline V gives CDR1 GTSNPN, CDR2 SVGIG (reference sequence). Trimming pared 0 bases from V and 6 bases from J, leaving 6 bases between. CDR3: CAWSVLGNIQYF. In nucleotides, the CDR3 is TGTGCCTGGAGTGTTCTTGGAAACATTCAGTACTTC.

This clonotype was detected many times. This CDR3 is CSAGLAYNEQFF. In DNA form, the CDR3 reads TGCAGCGCGGGACTAGCCTACAATGAGCAGTTCTTC. This chain uses TRBV29-1 with TRBJ2-1; 8 nucleotides align to TRBD2. Unmatched junction bases numbered 1, after V lost 7 bases and J lost 2 bases. This CDR3 comprises 12 residues. The V gene's germline CDR1 is SQVTM and CDR2 ANQGSEA.

This clonotype was picked up many times. The genes are TRBV7-2 and TRBJ1-2; TRBD1 aligns across 8 bases. Germline V gene data show CDR1 as SGHTA and CDR2 as FQGNSA. CDR3 length: 13 amino acids. The junction had 5 bases not matched to a gene; V was cut back by 6 bases and J by 5 bases. The CDR3 protein is CASSRDRQYGYTF. The CDR3, as DNA: TGTGCCAGCAGTCGGGACAGGCAGTATGGCTACACCTTC. Drawing the rest from reference TRBV7-2 and TRBJ1-2, the complete variable domain is GAGVSQSPSNKVTEKGKDVELRCDPISGHTALYWYRQSLGQGLEFLIYFQGNSAPDKSGLPSDRFSAERTGGSVSTLTIQRTQQEDSAVYLCASSRDRQYGYTFGSGTRLTVV.

This clonotype was seen ten or more times. This chain uses TRBV4-2 with TRBJ2-4; tentatively, D is TRBD2 (6 bases). Germline values: CDR1 LGHNA, CDR2 YNFKEQ. This CDR3 is built from 16 residues. The V and J ends lost 2 bases and 6 bases respectively, with 17 bases between them. In DNA form, the CDR3 reads TGTGCCAGCAGCCAACGGGAGATAGCCGAAGGAAACATTCAGTACTTC. It specifies CASSQREIAEGNIQYF.

The chain carries TRBV18 and TRBJ1-4; D not certain. The CDR3 has 15 amino acids. V was clipped by 0 bases and J by 8 bases, with 13 bases between them. Looked up from germline, CDR1 is KGHSH and CDR2 is LQKENI. The CDR3 DNA reads as TGTGCCAGCTCACCACCACGGGGAGTCGAGGAAAAACTGTTTTTT. Translating it yields CASSPPRGVEEKLFF.

The rearrangement joins TRBV2 to TRBJ1-5; a weak D match, TRBD1 (5 bases). Looked up from germline, CDR1 is SNHLY and CDR2 is FYNNEI. The CDR3 consists of 13 residues. V was pared by 8 bases and J by 6 bases, with 14 bases between. This chain's CDR3 is CASCGGDGQPQHF. Here the CDR3 DNA reads TGTGCCAGCTGTGGGGGAGATGGTCAGCCCCAGCATTTT.

The genes are TRBV29-1 and TRBJ2-3; D ambiguous. The CDR3 extends over 13 amino acids. The V end lost 4 bases, the J end lost 2 bases, and 10 bases lay between the germline ends. CDR1 SQVTM and CDR2 ANQGSEA come from the germline V gene. The CDR3 DNA reads as TGCAGCGTTGTAGACGGCTACACAGATACGCAGTATTTT. Translated: CSVVDGYTDTQYF.

The table lists this clonotype with a few counts. The rearrangement links TRBV20-1 to TRBJ2-5; the match to TRBD2 covers 8 bases. This CDR3 region has 14 residues. The germline CDR1 and CDR2 sequences are DFQATT and SNEGSKA (reference sequence). V gave up 7 bases and J gave up 4 bases; unmatched junction bases: 11. In nucleotides, the CDR3 is TGCAGTGTTTGTAGCGGGGCCTCGGCAGAGACCCAGTACTTC. It translates to CSVCSGASAETQYF.

This clonotype has only a few counts. The genes are TRBV28 and TRBJ1-1; D is ambiguous. CDR3 length: 14 residues. CDR1 MDHEN and CDR2 SYDVKM come from the germline V gene. V lost 5 bases and J 0 bases, leaving 10 bases between the germline ends. The CDR3 DNA follows: TGTGCCAGCAGTCTGAGGCGATTGAACACTGAAGCTTTCTTT. It translates to CASSLRRLNTEAFF.

The gene calls are TRBV21-1 and TRBJ2-7; no DNA check was done on the table's D call, TRBD2. TRBV21-1 corresponds to a pseudogene. The CDR3 extends over 15 amino acids. CDR3 DNA: TGTGCCAGCAGCAAAAGAGATAGCGGGAAGTACGAGCAGTACTTC. Translating it yields CASSKRDSGKYEQYF.

The V and J genes are TRBV12-3 or TRBV12-4 and TRBJ1-4, with TRBD1 matching 7 bases. Trimming took 5 bases from V and 4 from J; bases not matched to a gene: 4. This CDR3 is built from 14 residues. The CDR3 here is CASSLGQVNEKLFF. The CDR3 DNA sequence: TGTGCCAGCAGTCTCGGACAGGTTAATGAAAAACTGTTTTTT.

This clonotype was recorded a few times. This rearrangement joins TRBV5-1 to TRBJ2-5; tentatively, D is TRBD1 or TRBD2 (6 bases each). Looked up from germline, CDR1 is SGHRS and CDR2 is YFSETQ. This CDR3 comprises 16 residues. Trimming removed 4 bases from V and 3 bases from J, with 19 bases in between. CDR3 residues: CASSLGGRDTKETQYF. As DNA, the CDR3 is TGCGCCAGCAGCCTGGGAGGTCGGGACACTAAAGAGACCCAGTACTTC.

This clonotype was detected ten times or more. V gene TRBV12-3 or TRBV12-4 combines with J gene TRBJ2-5, with 9 bases identical to TRBD1. This CDR3 has 15 amino acids. After removal of 5 bases from V and 5 bases from J, the junction contained 9 bases not matched to a gene. Here the CDR3 DNA reads TGTGCCAGCAGTCGGGGACAGGGAGTTAGTGAGACCCAGTACTTC. Encoded protein: CASSRGQGVSETQYF.

This sequence joins TRBV2 and TRBJ1-5, with D maybe TRBD1 (5 bases). This CDR3 comprises 14 residues. The germline V gene has CDR1 SNHLY and CDR2 FYNNEI. Trimming pared 10 bases from V and 4 bases from J, leaving 17 bases between. The CDR3 coding sequence is TGTGCCACCAAAGCGGGGGAAGGGAATCAGCCCCAGCATTTT. This encodes CATKAGEGNQPQHF. Supplemented by reference TRBV2 and TRBJ1-5, the full variable domain reads EPEVTQTPSHQVTQMGQEVILRCVPISNHLYFYWYRQILGQKVEFLVSFYNNEISEKSEIFDDQFSVERPDGSNFTLKIRSTKLEDSAMYFCATKAGEGNQPQHFGDGTRLSIL.

The chain carries TRBV15 and TRBJ1-5; no clear D. V lost 8 bases and J lost 3, with 14 bases in between. The germline CDR1 and CDR2 sequences are LNHNV and YYDKDF (reference sequence). The CDR3 has 14 residues. The CDR3 DNA follows: TGTGCCACCCAGCAGTCCAACGCCAATCAGCCCCAGCATTTT. Translating it yields CATQQSNANQPQHF.

V usage is TRBV27 and J usage is TRBJ2-2; TRBD1 or TRBD2 may be the D gene (6 bases each). Germline V gene data show CDR1 as MNHEY and CDR2 as SMNVEV (reference sequence). Trimming cost V 3 bases and J 8 bases, with 13 bases left between them. The CDR3 has 14 amino acids. The chain's CDR3 is CASSFRGAMGELFF. Here the CDR3 DNA reads TGTGCCAGCAGTTTTAGGGGGGCGATGGGGGAGCTGTTTTTT.

V gene TRBV20-1 combines with J gene TRBJ2-1; 15 nucleotides line up with TRBD2. The CDR3 runs to 18 residues. Losses at the gene ends were 0 bases for V and 6 bases for J; bases not matched to a gene: 9. Looked up from germline, CDR1 is DFQATT and CDR2 is SNEGSKA (reference sequence). CDR3 protein: CSARDNGLAGGGGNEQFF. Here the CDR3 DNA reads TGCAGTGCTAGAGATAACGGACTAGCGGGAGGGGGGGGCAATGAGCAGTTCTTC.

This clonotype came up many times. The chain joins TRBV20-1 to TRBJ2-3, with 8 bases fitting TRBD2. Germline lookup yields CDR1 DFQATT and CDR2 SNEGSKA (reference sequence). The length of the CDR3 is 15 residues. V lost 4 bases, J lost 3 bases, and 9 bases stayed unmatched. Here the CDR3 reads CSAIGLALSTDTQYF. CDR3 sequence (DNA): TGCAGTGCTATCGGACTAGCTTTGAGTACAGATACGCAGTATTTT.